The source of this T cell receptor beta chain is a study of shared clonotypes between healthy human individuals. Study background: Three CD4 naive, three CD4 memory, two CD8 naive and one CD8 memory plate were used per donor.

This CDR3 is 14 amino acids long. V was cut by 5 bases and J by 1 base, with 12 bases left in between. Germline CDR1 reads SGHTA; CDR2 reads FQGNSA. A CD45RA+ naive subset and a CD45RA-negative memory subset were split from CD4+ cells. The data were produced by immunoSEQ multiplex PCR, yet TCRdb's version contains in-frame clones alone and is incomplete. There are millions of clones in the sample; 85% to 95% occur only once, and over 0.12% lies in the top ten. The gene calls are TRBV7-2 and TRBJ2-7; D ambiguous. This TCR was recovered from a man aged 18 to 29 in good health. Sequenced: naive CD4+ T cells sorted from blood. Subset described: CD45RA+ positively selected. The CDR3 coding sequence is TGTGCCAGCAGCCCTCTGGCCGTTTCCTACGAGCAGTACTTC. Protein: CASSPLAVSYEQYF.